This section outlines one T cell receptor beta chain sequence together with its context. Its cognate antigen has yet to be identified. There are no base qualities to consult, and no much larger clone falls within one base. V is cut back by 0 bases and J by 4 bases, with 5 bases in the junction unmatched. The germline V gene yields LGHNA for CDR1 and YNFKEQ for CDR2. Counted from cysteine to phenylalanine, this CDR3 has 17 amino acids. Just the 51-base CDR3 DNA is kept, in frame starting at base 1. TCRbeta CDR3 regions were amplified from genomic DNA by means of the immunoSEQ Assay, a bias-controlled multiplex PCR. Processing in the source paper ran as follows. Nucleated cell counts per sample were estimated from amplification of reference gene primers within the assay. To quantify the absolute abundance of each unique TCRbeta CDR3 rearrangement, sequence reads were collapsed and filtered. For each sample, productive Simpson clonality was calculated as the square root of Simpson's diversity index across productive rearrangements. The table comes from immuneACCESS by way of TCRdb, which keeps in-frame sequences with V and J called. Part of the clones is missing from these tables; in studies checked, under half for an unresolved V gene and the rest for unknown reasons. V and J calls and clone size are copied from that table; D and trimming were computed from the DNA. The sample records roughly 260,000 clones, more than 65% of which are singletons. The ten largest clonotypes hold 3% to 4% of the sample.

The entry originates in a study of blood T cell repertoires in COVID-19 (TCRdb year 2020). The study in broad terms: Samples from collaborators originated in the United States, Italy and Spain and spanned both the acute and convalescent phases of COVID-19. A freely available public database, intended as a resource for researchers studying the immune response to SARS-CoV-2, is where the repertoires were released. Where available, HLA class I and class II types were taken from metadata supplied by the sample provider and were not determined by assay-based typing. Sample metadata almost always included a de-identified subject ID, COVID-19 status, age in years and sex. Samples were obtained from the ongoing ImmuneRACE study (first 160 participants) and from some 1,300 subjects provided by 6 global collaborators. The material from the prospective study consisted of cDNA or gDNA derived from T cells, B-cell-depleted T cells, or PBMCs. Subjects who had been exposed to COVID-19, were actively infected with it, or had recovered from it provided the deeply sampled blood TCRbeta repertoires that made up the dataset. Points the paper makes about the study in general: The amount of clinical and demographic metadata varied by source and participant and was provided uncurated.

Whole blood was collected in K2EDTA tubes by collaborating institutions according to the institutions' own protocols. For TCRbeta analysis, collaborators shipped samples as frozen whole blood, isolated PBMCs, or DNA extracted from either of those sample types. The sequencing input was peripheral blood. The sequence was obtained from a woman in her thirties or forties with active or convalescent COVID-19. Here the chain combines TRBV4-2 and TRBJ2-3, with 12 bases in between that match TRBD2. The CDR3 reads as follows: CASSQEPPSGGADTQYF. In nucleotides, the sequence is TGTGCCAGCAGCCAAGAGCCGCCTAGCGGGGGGGCAGATACGCAGTATTTT.